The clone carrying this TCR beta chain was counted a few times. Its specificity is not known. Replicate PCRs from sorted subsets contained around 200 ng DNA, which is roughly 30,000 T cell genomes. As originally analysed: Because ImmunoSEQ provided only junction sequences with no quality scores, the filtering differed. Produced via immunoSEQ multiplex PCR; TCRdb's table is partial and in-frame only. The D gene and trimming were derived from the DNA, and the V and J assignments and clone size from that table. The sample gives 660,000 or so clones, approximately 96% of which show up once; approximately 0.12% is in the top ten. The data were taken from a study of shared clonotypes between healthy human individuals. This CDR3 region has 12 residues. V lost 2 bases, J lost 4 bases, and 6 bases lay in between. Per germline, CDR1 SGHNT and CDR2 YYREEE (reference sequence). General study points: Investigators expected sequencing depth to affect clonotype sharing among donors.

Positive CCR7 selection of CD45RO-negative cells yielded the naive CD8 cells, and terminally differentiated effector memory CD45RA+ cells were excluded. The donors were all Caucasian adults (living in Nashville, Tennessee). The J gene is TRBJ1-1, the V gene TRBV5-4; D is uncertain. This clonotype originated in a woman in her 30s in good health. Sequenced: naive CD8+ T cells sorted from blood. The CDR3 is CASSFGRTEAFF. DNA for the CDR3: TGTGCCAGCAGCTTCGGCCGCACTGAAGCTTTCTTT.